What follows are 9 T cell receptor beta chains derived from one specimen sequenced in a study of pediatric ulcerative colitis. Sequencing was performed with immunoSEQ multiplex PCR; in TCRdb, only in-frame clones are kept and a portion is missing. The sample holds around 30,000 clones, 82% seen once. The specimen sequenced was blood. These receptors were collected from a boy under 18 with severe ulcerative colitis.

The CDR3 DNA reads as TGTGCCAGCAGCCAAACCCAGGGCGGCTACACCTTC. This translates into CASSQTQGGYTF. The V and J genes are TRBV5-6 and TRBJ1-2; possibly TRBD1 for D (5 bases). Germline lookup yields CDR1 SGHDT and CDR2 YYEEEE. Trimming cost V 4 bases and J 8 bases, with 12 bases left between them. There are 12 residues in the CDR3.

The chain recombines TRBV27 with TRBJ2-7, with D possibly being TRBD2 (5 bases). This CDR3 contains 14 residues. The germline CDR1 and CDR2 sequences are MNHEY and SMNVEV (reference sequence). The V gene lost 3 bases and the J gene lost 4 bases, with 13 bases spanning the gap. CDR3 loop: CASSLRGYLYEQYF. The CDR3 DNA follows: TGTGCCAGCAGTTTGAGAGGGTACCTTTACGAGCAGTACTTC.

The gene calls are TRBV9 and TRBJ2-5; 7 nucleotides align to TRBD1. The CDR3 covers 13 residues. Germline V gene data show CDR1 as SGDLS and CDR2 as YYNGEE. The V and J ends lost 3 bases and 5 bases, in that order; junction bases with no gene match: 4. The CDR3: CASSADRKETQYF. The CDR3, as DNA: TGTGCCAGCAGCGCGGACAGGAAGGAGACCCAGTACTTC. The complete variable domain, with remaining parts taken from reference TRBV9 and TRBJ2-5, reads DSGVTQTPKHLITATGQRVTLRCSPRSGDLSVYWYQQSLDQGLQFLIQYYNGEERAKGNILERFSAQQFPDLHSELNLSSLELGDSALYFCASSADRKETQYFGPGTRLLVL.

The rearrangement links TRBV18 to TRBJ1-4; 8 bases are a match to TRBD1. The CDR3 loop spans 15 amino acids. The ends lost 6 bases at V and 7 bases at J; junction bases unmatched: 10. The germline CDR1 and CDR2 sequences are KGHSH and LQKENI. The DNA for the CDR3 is TGTGCCAGCTCGCAGAACAGGGGGAGCAGTGAAAAACTGTTTTTT. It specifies CASSQNRGSSEKLFF.

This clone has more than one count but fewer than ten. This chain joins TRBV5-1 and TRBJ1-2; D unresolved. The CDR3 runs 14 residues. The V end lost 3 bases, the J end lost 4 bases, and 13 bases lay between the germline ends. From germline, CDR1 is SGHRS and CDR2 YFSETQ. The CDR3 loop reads CASSSTATSYGYTF. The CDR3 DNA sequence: TGCGCCAGCAGCTCGACTGCTACCTCCTATGGCTACACCTTC.

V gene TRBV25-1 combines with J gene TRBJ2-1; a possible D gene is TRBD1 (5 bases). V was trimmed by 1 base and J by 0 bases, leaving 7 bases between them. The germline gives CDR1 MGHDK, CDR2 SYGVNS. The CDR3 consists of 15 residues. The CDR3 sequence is CASSEWGYSYNEQFF. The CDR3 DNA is TGTGCCAGCAGTGAATGGGGCTACTCCTACAATGAGCAGTTCTTC.

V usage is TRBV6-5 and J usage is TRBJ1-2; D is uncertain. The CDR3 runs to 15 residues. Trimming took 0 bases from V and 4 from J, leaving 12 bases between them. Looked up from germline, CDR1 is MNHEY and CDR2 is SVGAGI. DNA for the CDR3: TGTGCCAGCAGTTACTCGGTTCTGGGAAGCTATGGCTACACCTTC. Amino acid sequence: CASSYSVLGSYGYTF.

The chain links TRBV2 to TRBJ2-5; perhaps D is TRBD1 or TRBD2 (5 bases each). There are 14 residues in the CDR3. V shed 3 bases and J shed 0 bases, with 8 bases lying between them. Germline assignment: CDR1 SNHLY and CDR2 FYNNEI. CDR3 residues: CASSEGRYQETQYF. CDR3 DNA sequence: TGTGCCAGCAGTGAGGGACGGTACCAAGAGACCCAGTACTTC. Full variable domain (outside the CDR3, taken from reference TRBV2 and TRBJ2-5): EPEVTQTPSHQVTQMGQEVILRCVPISNHLYFYWYRQILGQKVEFLVSFYNNEISEKSEIFDDQFSVERPDGSNFTLKIRSTKLEDSAMYFCASSEGRYQETQYFGPGTRLLVL.

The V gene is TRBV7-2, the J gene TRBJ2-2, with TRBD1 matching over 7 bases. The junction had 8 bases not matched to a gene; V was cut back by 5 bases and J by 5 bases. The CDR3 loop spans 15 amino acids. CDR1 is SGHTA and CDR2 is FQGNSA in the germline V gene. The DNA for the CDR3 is TGTGCCAGCAGCCTGGGACAGCCCGGGACCGGGGAGCTGTTTTTT. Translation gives CASSLGQPGTGELFF. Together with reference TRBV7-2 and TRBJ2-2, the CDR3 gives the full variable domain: GAGVSQSPSNKVTEKGKDVELRCDPISGHTALYWYRQSLGQGLEFLIYFQGNSAPDKSGLPSDRFSAERTGGSVSTLTIQRTQQEDSAVYLCASSLGQPGTGELFFGEGSRLTVL.